Listed below are T cell receptor beta chains from one sample, sequenced in a study of blood T cell repertoires in COVID-19. Libraries were prepared by immunoSEQ multiplex PCR; TCRdb keeps only in-frame clonotypes and omits some of them. The repertoire includes 120,000 to 150,000 clones, roughly 89% of them detected once, and 1.5% to 2% sits in the top ten. The sequenced material came from peripheral blood. The source of these receptors is a human donor in a cohort sampled during active COVID-19. Both conserved end residues are part of each CDR3. D genes are given only for firm matches. Some rows mark clone size as missing; the rest say once, few, many or name a class of expanded clone.

. TRBJ1-1 . TRBV24-1 CATSDFTEGARNTEAFF TGTGCCACCAGTGATTTCACAGAAGGTGCCCGGAACACTGAAGCTTTCTTT
. TRBJ1-2 . TRBV4-1 CASSQDPTNYGYTF TGCGCCAGCAGCCAAGATCCAACTAACTATGGCTACACCTTC
TRBD1 TRBJ1-3 . TRBV5-1 CASSLSVQGADTIYF TGCGCCAGCAGCTTGTCGGTACAGGGGGCTGACACCATATATTTT
. TRBJ1-4 once TRBV19 CASSIAARQNEKLFF TGTGCCAGTAGTATAGCGGCCAGGCAGAATGAAAAACTGTTTTTT
. TRBJ1-2 once TRBV5-1 CASSLRGAHDGYTF TGCGCCAGCAGCTTAAGAGGAGCGCATGACGGCTACACCTTC
TRBD1 TRBJ1-3 . TRBV5-4 CASTLDRANTIYF TGTGCCAGCACCTTAGACAGGGCAAACACCATATATTTT
TRBD2 TRBJ2-7 . TRBV11-1 CASSKAGGAYEQYF TGTGCCAGCAGCAAAGCGGGGGGCGCCTACGAGCAGTACTTC
. TRBJ2-5 . TRBV7-2 CASSLGQGSGETQYF TGTGCCAGCAGCCTAGGCCAGGGGAGTGGGGAGACCCAGTACTTC
. TRBJ1-1 . TRBV5-1 CASSLTGNTEAFF TGCGCCAGCAGCTTGACCGGGAACACTGAAGCTTTCTTT
TRBD1 TRBJ2-7 . TRBV6-5 CASGDRGHYEQYF TGTGCCAGCGGGGACAGGGGGCACTACGAGCAGTACTTC
TRBD1 TRBJ1-6 . TRBV9 CASSATRTGSNSPLHF TGTGCCAGCAGCGCGACTAGGACAGGGAGTAATTCACCCCTCCACTTT
TRBD1 TRBJ1-1 . TRBV19 CASSIVGQTNTEAFF TGTGCCAGTAGTATAGTGGGACAGACGAACACTGAAGCTTTCTTT
. TRBJ2-2 . TRBV7-8 CASSTNTGELFF TGTGCCAGCAGCACAAACACCGGGGAGCTGTTTTTT
. TRBJ1-1 once TRBV19 CASSEYGSWGGGTEAFF TGTGCCAGTAGCGAGTATGGGTCCTGGGGCGGGGGAACTGAAGCTTTCTTT
. TRBJ1-2 . TRBV7-2 CASSLERANYGYTF TGTGCCAGCAGCTTAGAAAGAGCTAACTATGGCTACACCTTC
TRBD2 TRBJ2-3 . TRBV7-2 CASSSRGLAGDTDTQYF TGTGCCAGCAGCTCGCGCGGACTAGCGGGGGATACAGATACGCAGTATTTT
TRBD1 TRBJ2-7 . TRBV5-1 CASSPGGYEQYF TGCGCCAGCAGCCCAGGGGGCTACGAGCAGTACTTC
TRBD1 TRBJ2-7 . TRBV5-1 CASSLDPGQGAYEQYF TGCGCCAGCAGCTTGGATCCGGGACAGGGCGCCTACGAGCAGTACTTC
. TRBJ1-1 . TRBV11-1 CASSPRENTEAFF TGTGCCAGCAGCCCCAGGGAGAACACTGAAGCTTTCTTT
TRBD1 TRBJ1-2 . TRBV7-3 CASSQGDGSYGYTF TGTGCCAGCAGCCAGGGGGATGGGAGCTATGGCTACACCTTC
. TRBJ1-5 . TRBV12-3/TRBV12-4 CASSLRGNQPQHF TGTGCCAGCAGTTTGAGGGGCAATCAGCCCCAGCATTTT
TRBD1 TRBJ2-5 . TRBV2 CASSPNRGRFETQYF TGTGCCAGCAGCCCAAACAGGGGGCGTTTTGAGACCCAGTACTTC
. TRBJ2-1 . TRBV30 CACRQWGVLNEQFF TGTGCCTGCCGACAGTGGGGGGTTTTGAATGAGCAGTTCTTC
. TRBJ1-2 . TRBV9 CVSSLQASRNYGYTF TGTGTCAGCAGCCTCCAGGCCAGCCGGAACTATGGCTACACCTTC
TRBD1 TRBJ2-2 . TRBV5-1 CASSKDRVESGELFF TGCGCCAGCAGCAAGGACAGGGTGGAATCCGGGGAGCTGTTTTTT
. TRBJ1-5 . TRBV21-1 CASSNEVSNQPQHF TGTGCCAGCAGCAATGAGGTTAGCAATCAGCCCCAGCATTTT
. TRBJ2-3 . TRBV6-2/TRBV6-3 CASSFGLGTQYF TGTGCCAGCAGTTTTGGCCTTGGTACGCAGTATTTT